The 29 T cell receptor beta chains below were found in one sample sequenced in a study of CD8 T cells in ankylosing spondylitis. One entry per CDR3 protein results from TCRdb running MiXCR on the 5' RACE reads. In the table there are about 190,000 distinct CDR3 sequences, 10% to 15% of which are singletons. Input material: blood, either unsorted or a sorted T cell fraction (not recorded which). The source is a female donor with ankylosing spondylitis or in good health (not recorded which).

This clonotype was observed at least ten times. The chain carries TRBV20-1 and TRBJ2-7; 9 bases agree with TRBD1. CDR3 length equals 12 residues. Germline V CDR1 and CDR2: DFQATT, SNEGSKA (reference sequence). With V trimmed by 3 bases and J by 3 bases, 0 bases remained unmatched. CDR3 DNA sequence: TGCAGTGCTAGGACAGGGGGCTACGAGCAGTACTTC. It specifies CSARTGGYEQYF.

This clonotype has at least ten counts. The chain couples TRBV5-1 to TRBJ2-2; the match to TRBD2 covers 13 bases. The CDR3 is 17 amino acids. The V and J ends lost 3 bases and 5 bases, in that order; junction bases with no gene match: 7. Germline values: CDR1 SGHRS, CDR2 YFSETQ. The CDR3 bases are TGCGCCAGCAGCTCTGGACTAGCGGGAGTGGGGACCGGGGAGCTGTTTTTT. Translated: CASSSGLAGVGTGELFF.

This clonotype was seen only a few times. The CDR3 nucleotides are TGCAGCGCGCTAATGGGGGGAGAGACCCAGTACTTC. Translated: CSALMGGETQYF. The rearrangement uses TRBV29-1 and TRBJ2-5; a possible D gene is TRBD2 (6 bases). The CDR3 runs 12 residues. The germline gives CDR1 SQVTM, CDR2 ANQGSEA. Trimming left V 7 bases short and J 4 bases short, with 13 bases between.

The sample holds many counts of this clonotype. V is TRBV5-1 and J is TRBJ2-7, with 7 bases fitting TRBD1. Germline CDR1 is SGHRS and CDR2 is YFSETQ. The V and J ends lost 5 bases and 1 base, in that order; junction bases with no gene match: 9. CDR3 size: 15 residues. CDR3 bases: TGCGCCAGCAGTCCCGGAGTGACAGGGTCCTACGAGCAGTACTTC. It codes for CASSPGVTGSYEQYF. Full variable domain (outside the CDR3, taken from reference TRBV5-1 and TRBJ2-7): KAGVTQTPRYLIKTRGQQVTLSCSPISGHRSVSWYQQTPGQGLQFLFEYFSETQRNKGNFPGRFSGRQFSNSRSEMNVSTLELGDSALYLCASSPGVTGSYEQYFGPGTRLTVT.

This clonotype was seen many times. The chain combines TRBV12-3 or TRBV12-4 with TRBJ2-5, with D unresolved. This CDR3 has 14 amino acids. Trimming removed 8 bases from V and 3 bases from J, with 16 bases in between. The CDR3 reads CASLQSLREETQYF. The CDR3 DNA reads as TGTGCCAGCCTACAGAGCCTCCGGGAAGAGACCCAGTACTTC.

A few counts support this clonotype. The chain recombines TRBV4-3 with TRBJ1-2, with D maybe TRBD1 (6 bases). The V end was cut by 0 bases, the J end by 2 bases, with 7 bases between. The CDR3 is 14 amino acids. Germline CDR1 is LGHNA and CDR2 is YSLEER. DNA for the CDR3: TGCGCCAGCAGCCAAGATGGACAGAACTATGGCTACACCTTC. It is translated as CASSQDGQNYGYTF.

The CDR3 coding sequence is TGTGCCAGCAGCCTTACTCCCGGGAACCACAATGAGCAGTTCTTC. Encoded protein: CASSLTPGNHNEQFF. V is TRBV9 and J is TRBJ2-1, with TRBD2 as a possible D gene (5 bases). CDR1 SGDLS and CDR2 YYNGEE come from the germline V gene. Trimming removed 4 bases at V and 5 bases at J, with 16 bases between. This CDR3 is 15 amino acids long.

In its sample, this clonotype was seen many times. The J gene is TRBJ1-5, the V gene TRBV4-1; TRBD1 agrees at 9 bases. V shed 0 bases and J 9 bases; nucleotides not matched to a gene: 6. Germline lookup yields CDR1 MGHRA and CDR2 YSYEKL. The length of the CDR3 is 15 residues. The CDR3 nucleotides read TGCGCCAGCAGCCAAGAGGGACAGGGCCTTTTGCCCCAGCATTTT. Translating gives CASSQEGQGLLPQHF.

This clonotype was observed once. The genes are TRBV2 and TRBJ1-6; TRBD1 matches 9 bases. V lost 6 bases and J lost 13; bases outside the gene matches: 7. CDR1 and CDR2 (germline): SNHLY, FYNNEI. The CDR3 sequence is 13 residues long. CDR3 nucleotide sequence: TGTGCCAGCAGAATGACAGGGGGGGTTCCCCTCCACTTT. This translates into CASRMTGGVPLHF.

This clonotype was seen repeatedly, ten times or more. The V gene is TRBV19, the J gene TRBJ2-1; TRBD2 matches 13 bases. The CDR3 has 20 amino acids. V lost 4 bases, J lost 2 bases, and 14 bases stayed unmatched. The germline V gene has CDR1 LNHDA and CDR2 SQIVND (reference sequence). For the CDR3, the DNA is TGTGCCAGTAGTACGGGAGCGGGACTAGCGGGACCAATCACCTACAATGAGCAGTTCTTC. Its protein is CASSTGAGLAGPITYNEQFF.

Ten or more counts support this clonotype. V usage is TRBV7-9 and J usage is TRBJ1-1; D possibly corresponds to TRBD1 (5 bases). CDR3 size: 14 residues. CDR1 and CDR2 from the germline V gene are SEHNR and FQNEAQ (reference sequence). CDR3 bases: TGTGCAGCGGGGTCTTTATCAACAGGAACTGAAGCTTTCTTT. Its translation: CAAGSLSTGTEAFF.

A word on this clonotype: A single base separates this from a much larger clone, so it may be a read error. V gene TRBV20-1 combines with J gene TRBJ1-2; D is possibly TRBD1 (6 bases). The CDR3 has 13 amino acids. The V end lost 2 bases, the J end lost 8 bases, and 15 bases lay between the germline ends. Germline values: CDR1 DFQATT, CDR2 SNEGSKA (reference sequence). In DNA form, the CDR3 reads TGCAGTGCTAGAACGTGGGCAGGGGACGGCTACACCTTC. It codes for CSARTWAGDGYTF.

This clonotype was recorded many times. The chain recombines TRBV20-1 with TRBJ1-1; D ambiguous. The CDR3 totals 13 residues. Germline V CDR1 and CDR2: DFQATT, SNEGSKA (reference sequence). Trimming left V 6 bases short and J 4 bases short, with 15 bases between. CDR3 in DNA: TGCAGTGCGCGACCGTTAGGAGGCACTGAAGCTTTCTTT. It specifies CSARPLGGTEAFF.

CDR3 residues: CAWKGSYNEQFF. The CDR3 DNA sequence: TGTGCCTGGAAGGGCTCCTACAATGAGCAGTTCTTC. The chain couples TRBV30 to TRBJ2-1; no clear D gene. V was cut by 4 bases and J by 0 bases, with 4 bases left in between. The CDR3 is 12 amino acids. In germline, CDR1 is GTSNPN, CDR2 SVGIG (reference sequence). Looking up the rest from reference TRBV30 and TRBJ2-1 gives the full variable domain: SQTIHQWPATLVQPVGSPLSLECTVEGTSNPNLYWYRQAAGRGLQLLFYSVGIGQISSEVPQNLSASRPQDRQFILSSKKLLLSDSGFYLCAWKGSYNEQFFGPGTRLTVL.

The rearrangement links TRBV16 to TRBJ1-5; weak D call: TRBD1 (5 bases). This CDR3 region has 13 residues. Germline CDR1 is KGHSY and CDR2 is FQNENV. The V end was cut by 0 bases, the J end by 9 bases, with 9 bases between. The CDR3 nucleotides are TGTGCCAGCAGCCAATCGGGGGAGAGGCCCCAGCATTTT. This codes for CASSQSGERPQHF.

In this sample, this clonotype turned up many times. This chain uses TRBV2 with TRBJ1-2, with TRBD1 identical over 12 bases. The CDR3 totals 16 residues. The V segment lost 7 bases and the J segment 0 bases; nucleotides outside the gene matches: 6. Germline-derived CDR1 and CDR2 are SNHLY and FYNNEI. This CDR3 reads CASTRDRGPANYGYTF. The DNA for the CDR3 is TGTGCCAGCACCAGGGACAGGGGGCCAGCTAACTATGGCTACACCTTC.

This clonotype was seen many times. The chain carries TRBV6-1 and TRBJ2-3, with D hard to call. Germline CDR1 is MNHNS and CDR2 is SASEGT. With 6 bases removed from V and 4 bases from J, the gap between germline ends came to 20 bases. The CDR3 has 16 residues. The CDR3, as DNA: TGTGCCAGCAGGATTGGGCAGGCGAGAGAGGCAGATACGCAGTATTTT. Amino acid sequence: CASRIGQAREADTQYF.

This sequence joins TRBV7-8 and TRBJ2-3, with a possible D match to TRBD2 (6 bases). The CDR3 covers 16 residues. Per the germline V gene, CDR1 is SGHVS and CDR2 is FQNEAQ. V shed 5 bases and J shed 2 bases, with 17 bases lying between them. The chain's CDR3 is CASSQWRDRPTDTQYF. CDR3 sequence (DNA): TGTGCCAGCAGCCAATGGCGGGACCGTCCCACAGATACGCAGTATTTT.

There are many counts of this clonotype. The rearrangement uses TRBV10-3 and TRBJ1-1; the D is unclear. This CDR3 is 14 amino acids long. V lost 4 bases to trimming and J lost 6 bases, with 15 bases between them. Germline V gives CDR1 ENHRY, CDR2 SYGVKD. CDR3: CAISGPEGWAEAFF. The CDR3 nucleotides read TGTGCCATCAGTGGCCCGGAGGGATGGGCTGAAGCTTTCTTT.

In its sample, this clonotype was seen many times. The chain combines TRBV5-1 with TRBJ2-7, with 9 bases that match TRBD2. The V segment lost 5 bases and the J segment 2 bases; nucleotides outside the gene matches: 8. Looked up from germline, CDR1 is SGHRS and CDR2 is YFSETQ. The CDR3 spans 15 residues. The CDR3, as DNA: TGCGCCAGCAGTCTGAATAGCGGGAGCACCTACGAGCAGTACTTC. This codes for CASSLNSGSTYEQYF.

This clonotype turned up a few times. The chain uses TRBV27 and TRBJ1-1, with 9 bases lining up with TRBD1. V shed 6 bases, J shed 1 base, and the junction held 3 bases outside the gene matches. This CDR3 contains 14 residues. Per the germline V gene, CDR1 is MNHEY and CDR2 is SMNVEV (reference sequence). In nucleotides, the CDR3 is TGTGCCAGCAGGCGACAGGGGGGGAACACTGAAGCTTTCTTT. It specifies CASRRQGGNTEAFF.

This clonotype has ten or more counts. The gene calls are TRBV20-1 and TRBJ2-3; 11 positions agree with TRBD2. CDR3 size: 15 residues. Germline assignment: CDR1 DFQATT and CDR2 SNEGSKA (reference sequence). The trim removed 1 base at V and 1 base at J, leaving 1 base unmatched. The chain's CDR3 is CSARVLAGGTDTQYF. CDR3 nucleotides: TGCAGTGCTAGAGTACTAGCGGGAGGCACAGATACGCAGTATTTT.

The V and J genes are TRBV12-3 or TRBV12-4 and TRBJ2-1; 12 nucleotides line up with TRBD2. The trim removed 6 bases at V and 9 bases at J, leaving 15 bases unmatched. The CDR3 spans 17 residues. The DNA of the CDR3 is TGTGCCAGCAGGTCCCGACTAGCGGGAGTTATATCGGGTGAGCAGTTCTTC. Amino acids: CASRSRLAGVISGEQFF.

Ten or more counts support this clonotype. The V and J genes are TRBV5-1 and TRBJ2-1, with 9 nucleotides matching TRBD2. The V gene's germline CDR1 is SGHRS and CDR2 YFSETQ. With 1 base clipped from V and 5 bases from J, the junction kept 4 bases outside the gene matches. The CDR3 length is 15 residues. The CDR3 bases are TGCGCCAGCAGCTTGAAGTCTAGCGGGAACAATGAGCAGTTCTTC. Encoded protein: CASSLKSSGNNEQFF.

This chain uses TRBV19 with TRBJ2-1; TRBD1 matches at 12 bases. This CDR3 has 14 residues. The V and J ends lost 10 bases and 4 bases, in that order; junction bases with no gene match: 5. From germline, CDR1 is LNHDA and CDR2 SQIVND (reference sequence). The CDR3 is CATGTGGSYNEQFF. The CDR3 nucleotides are TGTGCCACCGGGACAGGGGGCAGTTACAATGAGCAGTTCTTC.

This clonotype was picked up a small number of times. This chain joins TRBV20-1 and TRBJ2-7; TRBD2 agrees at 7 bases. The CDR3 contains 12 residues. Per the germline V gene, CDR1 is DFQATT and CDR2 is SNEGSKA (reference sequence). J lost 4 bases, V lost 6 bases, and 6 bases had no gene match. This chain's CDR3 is CSAGRGSYEQYF. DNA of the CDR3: TGCAGTGCCGGGCGCGGGAGTTACGAGCAGTACTTC.

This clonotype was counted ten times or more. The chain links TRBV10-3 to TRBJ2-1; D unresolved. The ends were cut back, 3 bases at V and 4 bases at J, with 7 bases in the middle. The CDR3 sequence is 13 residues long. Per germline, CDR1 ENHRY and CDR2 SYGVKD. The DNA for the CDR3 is TGTGCCATCAGTGATCCCCGATACAATGAGCAGTTCTTC. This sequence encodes CAISDPRYNEQFF.

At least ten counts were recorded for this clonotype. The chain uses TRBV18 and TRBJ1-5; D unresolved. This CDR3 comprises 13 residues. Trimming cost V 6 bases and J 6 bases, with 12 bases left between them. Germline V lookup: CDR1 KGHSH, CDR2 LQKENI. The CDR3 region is CASSSSEGQPQHF. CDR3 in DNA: TGTGCCAGCTCCTCCAGTGAAGGTCAGCCCCAGCATTTT.

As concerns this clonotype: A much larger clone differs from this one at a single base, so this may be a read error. This chain's CDR3 is CAISEAGTEVTGELFF. The CDR3 DNA reads TGTGCCATCAGTGAAGCTGGGACAGAGGTCACCGGGGAGCTGTTTTTT. The chain couples TRBV10-3 to TRBJ2-2; 7 bases line up with TRBD1. This CDR3 has 16 amino acids. V lost 3 bases to trimming and J lost 4 bases; unmatched junction nucleotides: 8. From germline, CDR1 is ENHRY and CDR2 SYGVKD.